These T cell receptor beta chains were read from a single sample in a study of shared clonotypes between healthy human individuals. The protocol was immunoSEQ multiplex PCR, while the TCRdb copy is restricted to in-frame clones and leaves out a portion. The sample includes roughly 500,000 clones, 76% seen only once; the top ten take under 15%. Sample: PBMCs. These receptors were taken from a woman aged 40 to 55 in good health. Some clones in this sample may be carry-over from other donors' samples. CDR3s include the opening cysteine and the closing phenylalanine or tryptophan. Fields, in order: D gene, clone size, V gene, J gene, CDR3 DNA, CDR3 protein. A D gene is named only where the DNA matches it firmly. Where a row states a size, it is once, few, many or the class of an expanded clone; other rows omit it.

d_gene: -; abundance: once; v_gene: TRBV2; j_gene: TRBJ2-2; CDR3nt: TGTGCCAGCCGACAGGAGGGTTACACCGGGGAGCTGTTTTTT; CDR3aa: CASRQEGYTGELFF
d_gene: -; abundance: few; v_gene: TRBV7-2; j_gene: TRBJ2-3; CDR3nt: TGTGCCAGCAGCTTAGACGGGAAGCTTACAGATACGCAGTATTTT; CDR3aa: CASSLDGKLTDTQYF
d_gene: -; abundance: -; v_gene: TRBV5-5; j_gene: TRBJ2-5; CDR3nt: TGTGCCAGCAGCTTGGCCAGTACAGAAGAGACCCAGTACTTC; CDR3aa: CASSLASTEETQYF
d_gene: -; abundance: -; v_gene: TRBV6-4; j_gene: TRBJ1-1; CDR3nt: TGTGCCAGCAGCGCGGACAGGAACACTGAAGCTTTCTTT; CDR3aa: CASSADRNTEAFF
d_gene: -; abundance: -; v_gene: TRBV6-4; j_gene: TRBJ2-2; CDR3nt: TGTGCCAGCACAGGTAGCCCTCAAGGTAAGACCGGGGAGCTGTTTTTT; CDR3aa: CASTGSPQGKTGELFF
d_gene: -; abundance: few; v_gene: TRBV27; j_gene: TRBJ1-4; CDR3nt: TGTGCCAGCAGTTTATATGTCAAAACGGGGGAAAAACTGTTTTTT; CDR3aa: CASSLYVKTGEKLFF
d_gene: -; abundance: -; v_gene: TRBV9; j_gene: TRBJ2-6; CDR3nt: TGTGCCAGCAGCGTGGACCAAACAGGGACTGGGGCCAACGTCCTGACTTTC; CDR3aa: CASSVDQTGTGANVLTF
d_gene: -; abundance: -; v_gene: TRBV5-6; j_gene: TRBJ1-6; CDR3nt: TGTGCCAGCAGCTTGGAGTCAAGGTCACCCCTCCACTTT; CDR3aa: CASSLESRSPLHF
d_gene: -; abundance: -; v_gene: TRBV7-9; j_gene: TRBJ2-6; CDR3nt: TGTGCCAGCAGCGATCTCTCTGGGGCCAACGTCCTGACTTTC; CDR3aa: CASSDLSGANVLTF
d_gene: TRBD1; abundance: many; v_gene: TRBV19; j_gene: TRBJ2-5; CDR3nt: TGTGCCAGTAGTTCTGCGGACAGGGTCCAAGAGACCCAGTACTTC; CDR3aa: CASSSADRVQETQYF
d_gene: TRBD1; abundance: few; v_gene: TRBV7-9; j_gene: TRBJ2-7; CDR3nt: TGTGCCAGCAGTTTTAAAACTCCGGGACAGGGGGACTACGAGCAGTACTTC; CDR3aa: CASSFKTPGQGDYEQYF
d_gene: -; abundance: once; v_gene: TRBV30; j_gene: TRBJ2-7; CDR3nt: TGTGCCTGGACCCCTAACTCCTACGAGCAGTACTTC; CDR3aa: CAWTPNSYEQYF
d_gene: -; abundance: -; v_gene: TRBV28; j_gene: TRBJ2-7; CDR3nt: TGTGCCAGCAGCCTGGGGGGTTACGAGCAGTACTTC; CDR3aa: CASSLGGYEQYF
d_gene: TRBD2; abundance: -; v_gene: TRBV30; j_gene: TRBJ2-5; CDR3nt: TGTGCCTCATCCCCGGGACTAGCGGGAGTGGAGACCCAGTACTTC; CDR3aa: CASSPGLAGVETQYF
d_gene: TRBD1; abundance: once; v_gene: TRBV10-3; j_gene: TRBJ2-1; CDR3nt: TGTGCCATCAGTGGGGACAGGGGTCGTAATGAGCAGTTCTTC; CDR3aa: CAISGDRGRNEQFF
d_gene: -; abundance: many; v_gene: TRBV5-8; j_gene: TRBJ1-2; CDR3nt: TGTGCCAGCAGCTTGGTTCCTAGCTATGGCTACACCTTC; CDR3aa: CASSLVPSYGYTF
d_gene: TRBD2; abundance: -; v_gene: TRBV2; j_gene: TRBJ2-5; CDR3nt: TGTGCCAGCAGATTTACTAGCGGGAGTTTAGAGACCCAGTACTTC; CDR3aa: CASRFTSGSLETQYF
d_gene: -; abundance: -; v_gene: TRBV6-1; j_gene: TRBJ2-1; CDR3nt: TGTGCCAGCAGTGAAGCGCGGCGGGACTGGTACTACAATGAGCAGTTCTTC; CDR3aa: CASSEARRDWYYNEQFF
d_gene: -; abundance: -; v_gene: TRBV20-1; j_gene: TRBJ2-7; CDR3nt: TGCAGTGCTGCCCAGGGGAACGAGCAGTACTTC; CDR3aa: CSAAQGNEQYF
d_gene: -; abundance: -; v_gene: TRBV6-1; j_gene: TRBJ2-3; CDR3nt: TGTGCCAGCAGTCCGACCAAAGCGGGTCCAGATACGCAGTATTTT; CDR3aa: CASSPTKAGPDTQYF
d_gene: -; abundance: -; v_gene: TRBV9; j_gene: TRBJ2-2; CDR3nt: TGTGCCAGCAGCGTAGATGGGATTACCGGGGAGCTGTTTTTT; CDR3aa: CASSVDGITGELFF
d_gene: TRBD2; abundance: -; v_gene: TRBV7-2; j_gene: TRBJ2-1; CDR3nt: TGTGCCAGCAGCTACTTGGGAGGGACGGGGAATGAGCAGTTCTTC; CDR3aa: CASSYLGGTGNEQFF
d_gene: -; abundance: -; v_gene: TRBV7-2; j_gene: TRBJ1-2; CDR3nt: TGTGCCAACGGTCCCCGTGGCAGGGCTAACTATGGCTACACCTTC; CDR3aa: CANGPRGRANYGYTF
d_gene: -; abundance: -; v_gene: TRBV28; j_gene: TRBJ2-2; CDR3nt: TGTGCCAGCAGGCCAGTTCGGGACAAGAACACCGGGGAGCTGTTTTTT; CDR3aa: CASRPVRDKNTGELFF
d_gene: TRBD1; abundance: -; v_gene: TRBV7-3; j_gene: TRBJ2-5; CDR3nt: TGTGCCAGCAGCTTAAATCCAGGGGGAGAGACCCAGTACTTC; CDR3aa: CASSLNPGGETQYF
d_gene: TRBD2; abundance: -; v_gene: TRBV7-3; j_gene: TRBJ2-5; CDR3nt: TGTGCCAGCAGCTTACGGAGCGGGGGGACCCAGTACTTC; CDR3aa: CASSLRSGGTQYF
d_gene: -; abundance: many; v_gene: TRBV7-7; j_gene: TRBJ1-3; CDR3nt: TGTGCTAGCAGCTTAAGTATGAGCTCTGGAAACACCATATATTTT; CDR3aa: CASSLSMSSGNTIYF
d_gene: TRBD1; abundance: -; v_gene: TRBV19; j_gene: TRBJ1-5; CDR3nt: TGTGCGGCCCACGGGACAGGGGGTCAGCCCCAGCATTTT; CDR3aa: CAAHGTGGQPQHF
d_gene: TRBD2; abundance: -; v_gene: TRBV7-9; j_gene: TRBJ2-7; CDR3nt: TGTGCCAGCAGCTCAACGACTAGCGGGTGGGACGAGCAGTACTTC; CDR3aa: CASSSTTSGWDEQYF
d_gene: -; abundance: -; v_gene: TRBV5-1; j_gene: TRBJ1-1; CDR3nt: TGCGCCAGCAGCTTGGCCCTCGCAGGGAGTTTCACTGAAGCTTCCTTT; CDR3aa: CASSLALAGSFTEASF
d_gene: -; abundance: many; v_gene: TRBV19; j_gene: TRBJ1-2; CDR3nt: TGTGCCAGTACTCGGACAAGGGCCGAGGATGGCTACACCTTC; CDR3aa: CASTRTRAEDGYTF
d_gene: -; abundance: -; v_gene: TRBV7-2; j_gene: TRBJ2-3; CDR3nt: TGTGCCACCGCAGGGGTAAGGGATACGCAGTATTTT; CDR3aa: CATAGVRDTQYF
d_gene: -; abundance: -; v_gene: TRBV5-4; j_gene: TRBJ2-1; CDR3nt: TGTGCCAGCAGCTTGGACCAGAATGAGCAGTTCTTC; CDR3aa: CASSLDQNEQFF
d_gene: -; abundance: -; v_gene: TRBV9; j_gene: TRBJ2-2; CDR3nt: TGTGCCAGCAGCGTAGTGACATCCGGCGGGGAGCTGTTTTTT; CDR3aa: CASSVVTSGGELFF
d_gene: TRBD1; abundance: -; v_gene: TRBV15; j_gene: TRBJ2-3; CDR3nt: TGTGCCACCAGCAGAGATCTTCAGGGGGCGCAGTATTTT; CDR3aa: CATSRDLQGAQYF
d_gene: -; abundance: few; v_gene: TRBV2; j_gene: TRBJ2-7; CDR3nt: TGTGCCAGCAGTGAAACTCCTCGCCCCCTCGACAGGTCCTACGAGCAGTACTTC; CDR3aa: CASSETPRPLDRSYEQYF